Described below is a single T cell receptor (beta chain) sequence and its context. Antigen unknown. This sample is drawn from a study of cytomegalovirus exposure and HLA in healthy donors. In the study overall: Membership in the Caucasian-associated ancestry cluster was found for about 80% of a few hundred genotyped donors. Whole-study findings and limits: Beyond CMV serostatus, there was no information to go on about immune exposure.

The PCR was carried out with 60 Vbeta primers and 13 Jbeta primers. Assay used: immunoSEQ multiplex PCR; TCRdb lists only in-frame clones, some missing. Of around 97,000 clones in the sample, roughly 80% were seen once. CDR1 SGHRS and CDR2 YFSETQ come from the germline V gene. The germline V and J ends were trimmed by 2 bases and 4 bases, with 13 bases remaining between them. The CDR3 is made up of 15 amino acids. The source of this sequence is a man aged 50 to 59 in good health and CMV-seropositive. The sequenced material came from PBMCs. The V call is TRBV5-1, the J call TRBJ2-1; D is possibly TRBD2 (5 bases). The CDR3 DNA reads TGCGCCAGCAGCTTCGGAGCGGAAATTTACAATGAGCAGTTCTTC. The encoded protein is CASSFGAEIYNEQFF.